One and the same sample provided the 21 T cell receptor beta chains below, sequenced in a study of blood T cell repertoires in COVID-19. Clones were sequenced by immunoSEQ multiplex PCR, and TCRdb holds only the in-frame ones, with some missing. The table lists some 76,000 clones, around nine tenths of them singletons. Input material: peripheral blood. These receptors were obtained from a woman between 18 and 29 years old with acute or convalescent COVID-19.

The CDR3 DNA sequence: TGCGCCAGCAGCTTGGAAGGGGCTGGAGGCACAGATACGCAGTATTTT. It codes for CASSLEGAGGTDTQYF. The J gene is TRBJ2-3, the V gene TRBV5-1, with D tentatively TRBD1 (5 bases). The V gene lost 0 bases and the J gene lost 1 base, with 12 bases spanning the gap. The length of the CDR3 is 16 residues. CDR1 is SGHRS and CDR2 is YFSETQ in the germline V gene.

The chain is built from TRBV12-3 or TRBV12-4 and TRBJ2-2; D unresolved. The CDR3 has 12 residues. Trimming removed 5 bases at V and 6 bases at J, with 7 bases between. The CDR3 nucleotides are TGTGCCAGCAGTATAGTCGCCGGGGAGCTGTTTTTT. Translation gives CASSIVAGELFF.

The chain employs TRBV30 and TRBJ2-1; the match to TRBD1 covers 7 bases. The CDR3 length is 17 residues. Trimming removed 3 bases from V and 3 bases from J; junction bases left unmatched: 14. Germline V lookup: CDR1 GTSNPN, CDR2 SVGIG (reference sequence). CDR3 protein: CAWRSRDSSFLYNEQFF. The CDR3 DNA is TGTGCCTGGAGAAGCCGGGACAGCTCCTTTCTCTACAATGAGCAGTTCTTC.

Concerning this clone itself: The germline gene is not matched at one end of the junction; a read error may be the cause. V gene TRBV6-5 combines with J gene TRBJ2-1; TRBD2 aligns across 7 bases. Germline values: CDR1 MNHEY, CDR2 SVGAGI. The CDR3 sequence is 11 residues long. The CDR3 loop is CASSPSGLMLF. The CDR3 nucleotides are TGTGCCAGCAGTCCTAGCGGTCTTATGCTCTTC.

The V and J genes are TRBV4-1 and TRBJ1-1; 8 bases agree with TRBD1. The J segment lost 6 bases and the V segment lost 4 bases, leaving 13 bases of the junction unmatched. The CDR3 totals 16 residues. CDR1 and CDR2 (germline): MGHRA, YSYEKL. CDR3 sequence (DNA): TGCGCCAGCAGCCTCCAGGCGGACAGGGCGGGCGCTGAAGCTTTCTTT. Translating it yields CASSLQADRAGAEAFF.

The J gene is TRBJ1-2, the V gene TRBV27; 11 bases align to TRBD1. Germline V gene sequence: CDR1 MNHEY, CDR2 SMNVEV (reference sequence). V was clipped by 2 bases and J by 5 bases; unmatched bases: 4. The CDR3 length is 15 residues. Written as DNA, the CDR3 is TGTGCCAGCAGTTTAAACGGACAGGGGGCTTATGGCTACACCTTC. Translating gives CASSLNGQGAYGYTF.

The chain is built from TRBV2 and TRBJ1-2; 7 bases align to TRBD1. Germline values: CDR1 SNHLY, CDR2 FYNNEI. J gave up 4 bases and V 4 bases, and 15 bases lay outside the gene matches. The CDR3 covers 17 residues. CDR3 DNA sequence: TGTGCCAGCAGTGCCAGTCGGGGGGGACAGCTATCCTATGGCTACACCTTC. It specifies CASSASRGGQLSYGYTF.

The CDR3: CASSSNLAGGYNEQFF. The CDR3 DNA reads as TGTGCCAGCAGTTCCAACCTAGCGGGGGGGTACAATGAGCAGTTCTTC. The chain recombines TRBV6-6 with TRBJ2-1; 12 bases match TRBD2. Germline assignment: CDR1 MNHNY and CDR2 SVGAGI (reference sequence). The ends lost 4 bases at V and 4 bases at J; junction bases unmatched: 5. The CDR3 length is 16 residues.

CDR3 nucleotides: TGTGCCAGCAGTCCCCTGGGACAGGTGAACACTGAAGCTTTCTTT. Translating it yields CASSPLGQVNTEAFF. The rearrangement links TRBV27 to TRBJ1-1, with 8 nucleotides matching TRBD1. The CDR3 runs to 15 residues. In germline, CDR1 is MNHEY, CDR2 SMNVEV (reference sequence). V was pared by 5 bases and J by 0 bases, with 5 bases of the junction left unmatched.

J is TRBJ2-7 and V is TRBV7-9; no clear D. The length of the CDR3 is 16 residues. Germline V gene lookup returns CDR1 SEHNR and CDR2 FQNEAQ (reference sequence). V lost 1 base and J lost 0, with 13 bases in between. This CDR3 is CASSLGGGESSYEQYF. The CDR3 DNA reads TGTGCCAGCAGCTTAGGTGGCGGAGAAAGCTCCTACGAGCAGTACTTC.

This chain links TRBV4-3 with TRBJ1-3; 8 bases are a match to TRBD1. CDR1 and CDR2 from the germline V gene are LGHNA and YSLEER. The CDR3 covers 18 residues. V shed 1 base and J 0 bases; nucleotides not matched to a gene: 8. As DNA, the CDR3 is TGCGCCAGCAGCCAAGGACCGGGACAGGCTGTCTCTGGAAACACCATATATTTT. Encoded protein: CASSQGPGQAVSGNTIYF.

The chain uses TRBV24-1 and TRBJ1-2; the match to TRBD1 covers 10 bases. The CDR3 sequence is 17 residues long. Germline V gives CDR1 KGHDR, CDR2 SFDVKD. The V and J ends lost 2 bases and 4 bases, in that order; junction bases with no gene match: 9. DNA for the CDR3: TGTGCCACCAGTGATTCCGGGACAGGGGCTGACGGCTATGGCTACACCTTC. Translation: CATSDSGTGADGYGYTF.

This clone has just a few counts. The chain links TRBV7-9 to TRBJ2-1; D is unresolved. Germline V CDR1 and CDR2: SEHNR, FQNEAQ (reference sequence). There are 14 residues in the CDR3. Trimming left V 3 bases short and J 5 bases short, with 11 bases between. CDR3 bases: TGTGCCAGCAGCTTCGCCAGGCGCGACAATGAGCAGTTCTTC. It specifies CASSFARRDNEQFF.

The gene calls are TRBV3-1 (or the pseudogene TRBV3-2) and TRBJ2-5, with 8 bases identical to TRBD2. The CDR3 has 16 residues. Germline CDR1 is LGHDT and CDR2 is YNNKEL (reference sequence). V was clipped by 2 bases and J by 5 bases; unmatched bases: 10. The CDR3 nucleotides are TGTGCCAGCAGCCAATTATCCCGGGGGGGCCTGGAGACCCAGTACTTC. Translated, it gives CASSQLSRGGLETQYF.

The V gene is TRBV11-3, the J gene TRBJ2-7; 11 nucleotides line up with TRBD2. This CDR3 contains 15 residues. Germline loops: CDR1 SGHNT, CDR2 YENEEA. V trimming: 2 bases; J trimming: 4 bases; junction bases outside the gene matches: 4. CDR3 sequence reads: CASSLIAGGKYEQYF. As DNA, the CDR3 is TGTGCCAGCAGCTTAATAGCGGGAGGGAAATACGAGCAGTACTTC.

This chain connects TRBV7-9 to TRBJ2-1; 7 bases are shared with TRBD2. This CDR3 region has 17 residues. Trimming removed 4 bases from V and 8 bases from J; junction bases left unmatched: 17. Germline V gives CDR1 SEHNR, CDR2 FQNEAQ (reference sequence). The CDR3, as DNA: TGTGCCAGCAGCTCAAACCCTCTGCCTCTAGGGAGGGATGAGCAGTTCTTC. Translating gives CASSSNPLPLGRDEQFF.

This chain uses TRBV5-1 with TRBJ1-5; D is unresolved. CDR3 length equals 13 residues. V shed 4 bases and J shed 0 bases, with 5 bases lying between them. Germline V lookup: CDR1 SGHRS, CDR2 YFSETQ. CDR3 loop: CASSPDSNQPQHF. The CDR3 DNA reads TGCGCCAGCAGCCCAGATAGCAATCAGCCCCAGCATTTT.

The rearrangement joins TRBV3-1 (or the pseudogene TRBV3-2) to TRBJ1-5; a possible D gene is TRBD1 (6 bases). Trimming removed 3 bases from V and 0 bases from J, with 6 bases in between. Germline V gene sequence: CDR1 LGHDT, CDR2 YNNKEL (reference sequence). CDR3 length: 14 amino acids. The CDR3 DNA reads TGTGCCAGCAGCCAGACAGGTAGCAATCAGCCCCAGCATTTT. This translates into CASSQTGSNQPQHF.

J is TRBJ1-2 and V is TRBV30; D not certain. The germline CDR1 and CDR2 sequences are GTSNPN and SVGIG (reference sequence). The CDR3 has 13 amino acids. The ends were cut back, 7 bases at V and 0 bases at J, with 12 bases in the middle. This CDR3 is CASEVEANYGYTF. The CDR3 DNA reads as TGTGCCTCGGAGGTCGAAGCTAACTATGGCTACACCTTC.

The count of this clone is one. This sequence joins TRBV7-9 and TRBJ2-1; D is possibly TRBD2 (6 bases). V lost 3 bases to trimming and J lost 1 base, with 10 bases between them. Germline V gene lookup returns CDR1 SEHNR and CDR2 FQNEAQ (reference sequence). The CDR3 contains 15 residues. In DNA, the CDR3 is TGTGCCAGCAGCTTCGCGGGGAATTCCTACAATGAGCAGTTCTTC. This codes for CASSFAGNSYNEQFF.

The chain has TRBV4-1 and TRBJ2-5, with 7 bases matching TRBD2. The germline CDR1 and CDR2 sequences are MGHRA and YSYEKL. V shed 0 bases, J shed 2 bases, and the junction held 9 bases outside the gene matches. The CDR3 consists of 17 residues. CDR3 amino acids: CASSQDPSSSGQETQYF. The CDR3 DNA reads TGCGCCAGCAGCCAAGATCCATCGTCTAGCGGACAAGAGACCCAGTACTTC.